These T cell receptor beta chains were read from a single sample in a study of blood T cell repertoires in COVID-19. Sequencing was performed with immunoSEQ multiplex PCR; in TCRdb, only in-frame clones are kept and a portion is missing. The repertoire holds 250,000 to 300,000 clones, with approximately 91% as singletons. The sequencing input was peripheral blood. The receptors here all came from a woman aged 25 to 39 with acute or convalescent COVID-19. CDR3s include the opening cysteine and the closing phenylalanine or tryptophan. The order of the fields is V gene, clone size, J gene, D gene, CDR3 protein, CDR3 DNA. A D gene is named only where the DNA matches it firmly. The size of a clone is reported for some rows only, either as once, few or many, or as a class for expanded clones.

>TRBV29-1|-|TRBJ2-7|TRBD1
CSVAGQGMNSYYEQYF
TGCAGCGTTGCGGGACAGGGAATGAACTCCTACTACGAGCAGTACTTC
>TRBV19|-|TRBJ2-3|-
CASSIGSGQGTDTQYF
TGTGCCAGTAGTATAGGCAGCGGGCAGGGAACAGATACGCAGTATTTT
>TRBV30|-|TRBJ1-4|-
CAWSATAQLVFF
TGTGCCTGGAGTGCTACAGCCCAATTGGTGTTTTTT
>TRBV6-2/TRBV6-3|-|TRBJ2-3|TRBD2
CASSSRTSDNTDTQYF
TGTGCCAGCAGTTCTAGGACTAGCGACAACACAGATACGCAGTATTTT
>TRBV19|-|TRBJ2-1|-
CASRPGGGSYNEQFF
TGTGCCAGTAGGCCGGGGGGCGGTTCCTACAATGAGCAGTTCTTC
>TRBV15|-|TRBJ2-5|TRBD1
CATSADGTGIETQYF
TGTGCCACCAGCGCTGACGGGACAGGGATCGAGACCCAGTACTTC
>TRBV5-8|-|TRBJ2-7|-
CASSPFEGGPAYEQYF
TGTGCCAGCAGCCCGTTTGAGGGAGGACCCGCCTACGAGCAGTACTTC
>TRBV5-4|-|TRBJ2-7|TRBD2
CASSRTSGKDYEQYF
TGTGCCAGCAGCCGGACTAGCGGGAAAGACTACGAGCAGTACTTC
>TRBV5-4|-|TRBJ2-5|-
CASSLRSGVQETQYF
TGTGCCAGCAGCTTGCGCTCAGGGGTTCAGGAGACCCAGTACTTC
>TRBV5-1|once|TRBJ1-3|-
CASSHRTHREGTQPQEQNTIYF
TGCGCCAGCAGCCATCGAACTCACAGGGAAGGTACCCAGCCACAGGAGCAAAACACCATATATTTT
>TRBV9|-|TRBJ2-3|-
CASSFRDTGLVTQYF
TGTGCCAGCAGCTTTCGGGACACTGGTCTAGTTACGCAGTATTTT
>TRBV7-2|-|TRBJ2-7|TRBD2
CASSSQSGSGYEQYF
TGTGCCAGCAGCTCTCAAAGCGGGAGTGGGTACGAGCAGTACTTC
>TRBV5-4|-|TRBJ1-6|TRBD1
CASSLTGGWSSPLHF
TGTGCCAGCAGCCTCACAGGGGGCTGGAGTTCACCCCTCCACTTT
>TRBV2|-|TRBJ2-1|TRBD2
CASSDRSGSSYNEQFF
TGTGCCAGCAGTGATCGTAGCGGGAGCTCCTACAATGAGCAGTTCTTC
>TRBV11-2|-|TRBJ2-7|TRBD2
CASSWASGWYEQYF
TGTGCCAGCTCCTGGGCTAGCGGGTGGTACGAGCAGTACTTC
>TRBV29-1|-|TRBJ1-1|-
CSGGTRSANTEAFF
TGCAGCGGGGGGACTAGATCAGCGAACACTGAAGCTTTCTTT
>TRBV11-2|-|TRBJ2-1|TRBD2
CASSVGLAGHSSYNEQFF
TGTGCCAGCAGCGTAGGACTAGCGGGTCATAGCTCCTACAATGAGCAGTTCTTC
>TRBV12-3/TRBV12-4|few|TRBJ1-5|-
CASRYTGDQPQHF
TGTGCCAGCAGATATACCGGGGATCAGCCCCAGCATTTT
>TRBV2|once|TRBJ2-1|TRBD2
CASSRTSGRGVGMEQFF
TGTGCCAGCTCAAGGACTAGCGGGAGAGGGGTGGGCATGGAGCAGTTCTTC
>TRBV12-5|-|TRBJ2-7|-
CASGLSTYEQYF
TGTGCTAGTGGTTTGTCTACCTACGAGCAGTACTTC
>TRBV11-3|-|TRBJ2-5|TRBD1
CASSLTGGEETQYF
TGTGCCAGCAGCTTGACAGGGGGAGAAGAGACCCAGTACTTC
>TRBV11-2|-|TRBJ1-1|-
CASSLDRVGGLGTEAFF
TGTGCCAGCAGCTTAGATCGTGTCGGGGGGCTGGGCACTGAAGCTTTCTTT
>TRBV4-2|-|TRBJ2-1|-
CASSQKLQGNEQFF
TGTGCCAGCAGCCAGAAACTACAGGGAAATGAGCAGTTCTTC
>TRBV7-2|-|TRBJ1-2|-
CASSSNQVQGYTF
TGTGCCAGCAGTTCGAATCAGGTCCAAGGCTACACCTTC
>TRBV7-8|-|TRBJ1-5|TRBD1
CASSSEQGAGQPQHF
TGTGCCAGCAGCTCAGAACAGGGGGCTGGGCAGCCCCAGCATTTT
>TRBV18|-|TRBJ2-7|-
CASSLTGIYEQYF
TGTGCCAGCTCACTCACAGGGATCTACGAGCAGTACTTC
>TRBV7-9|-|TRBJ2-7|TRBD1
CASSFGQGTYEQYF
TGTGCCAGCAGCTTTGGACAGGGGACCTACGAGCAGTACTTC
>TRBV5-1|-|TRBJ2-7|-
CASSLSPGGRLYEQYF
TGCGCCAGCAGCTTGAGTCCTGGCGGGCGACTCTACGAGCAGTACTTC
>TRBV7-9|-|TRBJ1-2|-
CASDRRAGSASYGYTF
TGTGCCAGCGATCGTCGGGCGGGGTCCGCTTCCTATGGCTACACCTTC
>TRBV19|-|TRBJ2-1|-
CASSIQDEQFF
TGTGCCAGTAGTATTCAGGATGAGCAGTTCTTC
>TRBV7-7|once|TRBJ2-1|TRBD2
CASSLAAGRSYNEQFF
TGTGCCAGCAGCTTAGCAGCGGGACGCTCCTACAATGAGCAGTTCTTC
>TRBV6-5|-|TRBJ1-2|-
CASTRAGLNYGYTF
TGTGCCAGCACCAGAGCCGGACTTAACTATGGCTACACCTTC
>TRBV19|-|TRBJ1-1|-
CASSIVTPTYLNTEAFF
TGTGCCAGTAGTATAGTAACCCCGACATACCTGAACACTGAAGCTTTCTTT
>TRBV10-3|-|TRBJ2-1|TRBD1
CASNRDRGYNEQFF
TGTGCCTCGAACCGGGACAGGGGCTACAATGAGCAGTTCTTC
>TRBV9|once|TRBJ2-1|TRBD2
CASRGTSGRDEQFF
TGTGCCAGCAGGGGGACTAGCGGGAGGGACGAGCAGTTCTTC
>TRBV2|-|TRBJ2-3|TRBD2
CASSDDPSGKADTQYF
TGTGCCAGCAGCGACGACCCTAGCGGGAAGGCAGATACGCAGTATTTT
>TRBV11-3|-|TRBJ2-5|TRBD2
CASSPRTSGSEETQYF
TGTGCCAGCAGCCCCCGGACTAGCGGGAGTGAGGAGACCCAGTACTTC
>TRBV11-3|-|TRBJ2-1|TRBD1
CASSRDRTSYNEQFF
TGTGCCAGCAGCCGGGACAGAACCTCCTACAATGAGCAGTTCTTC
>TRBV4-1|-|TRBJ2-1|TRBD2
CASSQETSGAYNEQFF
TGCGCCAGCAGCCAGGAGACTAGCGGGGCCTACAATGAGCAGTTCTTC
>TRBV5-1|-|TRBJ2-7|TRBD1
CASSPLVGTGGTYEQYF
TGCGCCAGCAGTCCCCTCGTAGGGACAGGGGGGACCTACGAGCAGTACTTC
>TRBV7-2|-|TRBJ2-7|-
CASSLALGNSEQYF
TGTGCCAGCAGCTTAGCGCTCGGGAACTCCGAGCAGTACTTC
>TRBV27|-|TRBJ2-5|-
CASRLGGPQWTQYF
TGTGCCAGCAGGTTGGGGGGGCCGCAGTGGACCCAGTACTTC
>TRBV27|once|TRBJ1-5|-
CASSSGTLSNQPQHF
TGTGCCAGCAGCTCCGGGACACTTAGCAATCAGCCCCAGCATTTT